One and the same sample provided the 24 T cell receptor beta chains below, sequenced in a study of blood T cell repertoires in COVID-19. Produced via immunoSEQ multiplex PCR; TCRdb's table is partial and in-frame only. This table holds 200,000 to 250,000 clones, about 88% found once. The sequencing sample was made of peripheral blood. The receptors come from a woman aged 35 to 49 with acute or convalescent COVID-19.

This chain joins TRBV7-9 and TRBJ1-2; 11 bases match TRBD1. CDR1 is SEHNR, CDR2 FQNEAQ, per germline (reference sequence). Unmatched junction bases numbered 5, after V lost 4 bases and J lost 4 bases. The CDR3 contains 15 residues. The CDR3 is CASSWSGTGGYGYTF. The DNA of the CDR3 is TGTGCCAGCAGCTGGTCCGGGACAGGGGGCTATGGCTACACCTTC.

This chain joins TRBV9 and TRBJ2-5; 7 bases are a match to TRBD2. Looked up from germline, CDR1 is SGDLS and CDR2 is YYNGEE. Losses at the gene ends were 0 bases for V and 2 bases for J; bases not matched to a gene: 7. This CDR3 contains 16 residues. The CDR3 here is CASSVASGNEQETQYF. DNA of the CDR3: TGTGCCAGCAGCGTAGCGAGCGGGAACGAACAAGAGACCCAGTACTTC.

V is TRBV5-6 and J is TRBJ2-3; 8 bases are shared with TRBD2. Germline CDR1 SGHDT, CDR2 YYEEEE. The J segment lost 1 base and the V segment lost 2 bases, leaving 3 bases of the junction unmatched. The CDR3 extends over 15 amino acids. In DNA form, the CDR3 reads TGTGCCAGCAGCTTCAGCGGGGGTCGCACAGATACGCAGTATTTT. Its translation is CASSFSGGRTDTQYF. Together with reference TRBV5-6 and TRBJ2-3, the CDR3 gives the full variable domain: DAGVTQSPTHLIKTRGQQVTLRCSPKSGHDTVSWYQQALGQGPQFIFQYYEEEERQRGNFPDRFSGHQFPNYSSELNVNALLLGDSALYLCASSFSGGRTDTQYFGPGTRLTVL.

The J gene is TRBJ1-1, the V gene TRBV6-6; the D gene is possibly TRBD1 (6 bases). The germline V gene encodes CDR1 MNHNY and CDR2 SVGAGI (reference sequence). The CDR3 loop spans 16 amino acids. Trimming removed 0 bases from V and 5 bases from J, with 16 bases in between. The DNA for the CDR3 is TGTGCCAGCAGTTACTCGAGCGGGGGCAGGAGAACTGAAGCTTTCTTT. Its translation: CASSYSSGGRRTEAFF.

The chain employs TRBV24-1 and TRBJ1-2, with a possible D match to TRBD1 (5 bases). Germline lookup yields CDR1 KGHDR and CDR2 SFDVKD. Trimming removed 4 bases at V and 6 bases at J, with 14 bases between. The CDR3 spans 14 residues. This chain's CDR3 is CATSETDRYDGYTF. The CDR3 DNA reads TGTGCCACCAGTGAAACAGACAGATATGATGGCTACACCTTC.

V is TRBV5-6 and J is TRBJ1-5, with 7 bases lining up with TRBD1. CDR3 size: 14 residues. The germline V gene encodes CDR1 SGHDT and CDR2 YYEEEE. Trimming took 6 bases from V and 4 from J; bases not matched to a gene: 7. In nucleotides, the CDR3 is TGTGCCAGCACCATAGGGACAGAAAATCAGCCCCAGCATTTT. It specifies CASTIGTENQPQHF.

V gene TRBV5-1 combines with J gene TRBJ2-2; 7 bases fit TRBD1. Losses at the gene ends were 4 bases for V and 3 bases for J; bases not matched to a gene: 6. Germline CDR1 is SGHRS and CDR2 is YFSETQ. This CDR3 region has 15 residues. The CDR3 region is CASSKGQRDTGELFF. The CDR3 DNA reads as TGCGCCAGCAGCAAGGGACAGAGGGACACCGGGGAGCTGTTTTTT.

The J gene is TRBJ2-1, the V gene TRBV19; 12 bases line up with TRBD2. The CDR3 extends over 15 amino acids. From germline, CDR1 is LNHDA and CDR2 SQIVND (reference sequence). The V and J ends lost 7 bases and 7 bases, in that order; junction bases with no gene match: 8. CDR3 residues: CASTNLAGGLNEQFF. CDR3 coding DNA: TGTGCCAGTACTAATCTAGCGGGGGGGCTTAATGAGCAGTTCTTC.

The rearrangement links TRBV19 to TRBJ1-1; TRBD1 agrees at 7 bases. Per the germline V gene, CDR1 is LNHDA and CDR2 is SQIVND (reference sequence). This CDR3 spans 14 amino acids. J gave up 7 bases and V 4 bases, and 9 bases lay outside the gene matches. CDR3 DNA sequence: TGTGCCAGTAGTAACACAGGGGCCTGGGGTGAAGCTTTCTTT. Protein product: CASSNTGAWGEAFF.

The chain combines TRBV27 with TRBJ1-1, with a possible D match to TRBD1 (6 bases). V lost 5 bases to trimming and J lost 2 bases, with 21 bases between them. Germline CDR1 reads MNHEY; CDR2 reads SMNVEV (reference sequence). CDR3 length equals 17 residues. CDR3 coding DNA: TGTGCCAGCAGTCTTCGGCAGCCACTCAGGGGAAACACTGAAGCTTTCTTT. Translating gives CASSLRQPLRGNTEAFF.

DNA for the CDR3: TGTGCCAGCTGGGACTATGCAGCCAGGGACAGGGGGATCGGCTACACCTTC. Protein product: CASWDYAARDRGIGYTF. V usage is TRBV2 and J usage is TRBJ1-2; 11 bases align to TRBD1. Germline assignment: CDR1 SNHLY and CDR2 FYNNEI. This CDR3 contains 17 residues. With 8 bases clipped from V and 8 bases from J, the junction kept 19 bases outside the gene matches.

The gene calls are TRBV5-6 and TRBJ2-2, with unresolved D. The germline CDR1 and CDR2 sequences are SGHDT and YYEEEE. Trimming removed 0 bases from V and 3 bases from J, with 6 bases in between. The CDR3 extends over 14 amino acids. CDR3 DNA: TGTGCCAGCAGCTTGGTGACTTACACCGGGGAGCTGTTTTTT. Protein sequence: CASSLVTYTGELFF.

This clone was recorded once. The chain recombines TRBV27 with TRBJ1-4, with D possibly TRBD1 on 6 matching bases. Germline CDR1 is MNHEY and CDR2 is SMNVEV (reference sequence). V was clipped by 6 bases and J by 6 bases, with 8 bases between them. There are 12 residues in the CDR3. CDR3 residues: CASRQGYEKLFF. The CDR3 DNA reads TGTGCCAGCAGACAGGGTTATGAAAAACTGTTTTTT.

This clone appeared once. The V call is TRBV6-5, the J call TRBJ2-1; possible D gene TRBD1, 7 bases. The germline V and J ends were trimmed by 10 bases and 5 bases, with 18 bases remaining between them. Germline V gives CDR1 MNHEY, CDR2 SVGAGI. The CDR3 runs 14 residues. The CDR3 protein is CATSRGAGDNEQFF. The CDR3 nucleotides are TGTGCCACCTCCAGGGGGGCAGGCGACAATGAGCAGTTCTTC.

The CDR3, as DNA: TGTGCCAGCAGCCCCGGCCCCGGGACAGGGCTTAACACTGAAGCTTTCTTT. Amino acid sequence: CASSPGPGTGLNTEAFF. The chain uses TRBV7-9 and TRBJ1-1; 9 bases line up with TRBD1. With 5 bases clipped from V and 2 bases from J, the junction kept 12 bases outside the gene matches. The germline V gene encodes CDR1 SEHNR and CDR2 FQNEAQ (reference sequence). This CDR3 has 17 amino acids.

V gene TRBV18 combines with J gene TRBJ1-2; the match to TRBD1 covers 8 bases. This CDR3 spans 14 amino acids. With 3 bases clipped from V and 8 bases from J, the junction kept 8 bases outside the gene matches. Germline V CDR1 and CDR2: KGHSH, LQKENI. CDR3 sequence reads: CASSPGTGLWGYTF. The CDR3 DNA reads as TGTGCCAGCTCACCTGGGACAGGCCTGTGGGGCTACACCTTC.

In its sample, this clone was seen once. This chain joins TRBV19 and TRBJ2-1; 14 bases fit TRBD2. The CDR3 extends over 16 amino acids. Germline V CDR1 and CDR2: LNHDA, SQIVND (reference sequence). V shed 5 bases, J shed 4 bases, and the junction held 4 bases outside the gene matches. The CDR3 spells CASSRTSGGPYNEQFF. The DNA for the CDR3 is TGTGCCAGTAGTCGGACTAGCGGGGGGCCTTACAATGAGCAGTTCTTC.

The CDR3 DNA follows: TGTGCCAGCAGCCGACTAGCGGGGGTTGGCAATGAGCAGTTCTTC. Its protein product is CASSRLAGVGNEQFF. V usage is TRBV7-9 and J usage is TRBJ2-1; 12 nucleotides match TRBD2. J lost 6 bases, V lost 5 bases, and 5 bases had no gene match. The germline gives CDR1 SEHNR, CDR2 FQNEAQ (reference sequence). The CDR3 spans 15 residues.

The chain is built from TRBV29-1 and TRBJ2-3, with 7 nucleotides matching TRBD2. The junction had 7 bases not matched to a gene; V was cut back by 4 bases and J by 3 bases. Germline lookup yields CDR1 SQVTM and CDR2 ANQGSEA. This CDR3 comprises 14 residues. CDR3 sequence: CSVAEASGTDTQYF. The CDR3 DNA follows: TGCAGCGTTGCTGAGGCTAGCGGAACAGATACGCAGTATTTT.

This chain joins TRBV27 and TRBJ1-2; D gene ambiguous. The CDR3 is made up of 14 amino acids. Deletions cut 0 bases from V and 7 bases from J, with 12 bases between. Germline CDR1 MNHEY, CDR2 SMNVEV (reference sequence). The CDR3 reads CASSLSSGPGGYTF. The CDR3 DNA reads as TGTGCCAGCAGTTTATCGAGCGGCCCGGGTGGCTACACCTTC.

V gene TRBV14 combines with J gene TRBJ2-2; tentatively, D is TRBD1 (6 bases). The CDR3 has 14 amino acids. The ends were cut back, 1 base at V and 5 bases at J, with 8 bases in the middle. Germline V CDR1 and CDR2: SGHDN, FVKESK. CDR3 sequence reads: CASSQGGRTGELFF. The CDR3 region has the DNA TGTGCCAGCAGCCAAGGGGGGCGAACCGGGGAGCTGTTTTTT.

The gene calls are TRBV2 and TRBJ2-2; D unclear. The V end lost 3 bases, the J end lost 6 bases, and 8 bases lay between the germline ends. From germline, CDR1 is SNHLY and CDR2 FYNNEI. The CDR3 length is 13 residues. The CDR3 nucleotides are TGTGCCAGCAGTGAGGAGATGGCCGGGGAGCTGTTTTTT. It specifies CASSEEMAGELFF.

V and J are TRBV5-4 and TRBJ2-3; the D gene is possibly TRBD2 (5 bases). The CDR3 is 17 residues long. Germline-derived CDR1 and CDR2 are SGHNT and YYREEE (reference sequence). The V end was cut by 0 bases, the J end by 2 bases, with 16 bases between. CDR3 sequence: CASSLGVGIPNTDTQYF. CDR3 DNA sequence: TGTGCCAGCAGCTTGGGGGTCGGGATCCCCAACACAGATACGCAGTATTTT.

The CDR3: CASSLVFGANVLTF. The CDR3 DNA reads as TGTGCCAGCAGCTTGGTATTTGGGGCCAACGTCCTGACTTTC. The gene calls are TRBV5-4 and TRBJ2-6; D is unresolved. In germline, CDR1 is SGHNT, CDR2 YYREEE (reference sequence). V shed 0 bases and J shed 3 bases, with 4 bases lying between them. The CDR3 consists of 14 residues.